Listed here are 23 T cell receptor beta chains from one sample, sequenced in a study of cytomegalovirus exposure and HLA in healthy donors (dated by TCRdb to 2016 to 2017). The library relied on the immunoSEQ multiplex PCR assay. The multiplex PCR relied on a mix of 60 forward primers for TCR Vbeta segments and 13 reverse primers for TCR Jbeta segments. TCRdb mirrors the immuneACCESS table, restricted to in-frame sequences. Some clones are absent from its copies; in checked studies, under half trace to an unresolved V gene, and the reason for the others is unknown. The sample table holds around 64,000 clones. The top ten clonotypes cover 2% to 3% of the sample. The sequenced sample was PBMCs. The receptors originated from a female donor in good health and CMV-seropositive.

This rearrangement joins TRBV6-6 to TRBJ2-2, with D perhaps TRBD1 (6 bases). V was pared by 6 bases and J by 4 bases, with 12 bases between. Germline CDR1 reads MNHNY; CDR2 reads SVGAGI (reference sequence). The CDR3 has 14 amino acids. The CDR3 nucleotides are TGTGCCAGCAGCAGAGAACAGGGCACCGGGGAGCTGTTTTTT. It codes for CASSREQGTGELFF.

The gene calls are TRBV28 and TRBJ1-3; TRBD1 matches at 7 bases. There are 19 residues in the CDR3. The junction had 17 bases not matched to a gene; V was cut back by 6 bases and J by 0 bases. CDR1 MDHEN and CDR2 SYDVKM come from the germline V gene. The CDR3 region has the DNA TGTGCCAGCAGCAGCCCCGCTGGGGGCGGGACAGTCTCTGGAAACACCATATATTTT. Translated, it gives CASSSPAGGGTVSGNTIYF.

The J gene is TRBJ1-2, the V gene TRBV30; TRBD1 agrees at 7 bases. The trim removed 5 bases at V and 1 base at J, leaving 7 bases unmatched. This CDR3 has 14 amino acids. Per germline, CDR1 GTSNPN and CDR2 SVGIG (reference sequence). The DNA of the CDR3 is TGTGCCTGGGATACCGGGACAGATAACTATGGCTACACCTTC. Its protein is CAWDTGTDNYGYTF.

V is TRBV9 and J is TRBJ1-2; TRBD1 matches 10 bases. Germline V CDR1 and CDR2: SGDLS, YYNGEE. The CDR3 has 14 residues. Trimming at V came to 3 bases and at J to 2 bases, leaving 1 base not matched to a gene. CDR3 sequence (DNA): TGTGCCAGCAGCGAGGGACAGGGGAACTATGGCTACACCTTC. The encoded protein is CASSEGQGNYGYTF.

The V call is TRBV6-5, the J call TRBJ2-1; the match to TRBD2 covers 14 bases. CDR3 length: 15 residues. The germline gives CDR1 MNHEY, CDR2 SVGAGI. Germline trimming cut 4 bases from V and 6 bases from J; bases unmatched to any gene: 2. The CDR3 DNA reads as TGTGCCAGCAGTTGGGGACTAGCGGGAGTCAATGAGCAGTTCTTC. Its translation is CASSWGLAGVNEQFF.

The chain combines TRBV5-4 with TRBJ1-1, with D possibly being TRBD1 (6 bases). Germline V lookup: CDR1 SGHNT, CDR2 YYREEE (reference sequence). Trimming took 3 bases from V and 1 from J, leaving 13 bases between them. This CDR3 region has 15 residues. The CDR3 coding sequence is TGTGCCAGCAGCTGGGGGGGGCCGGGGAACACTGAAGCTTTCTTT. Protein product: CASSWGGPGNTEAFF.

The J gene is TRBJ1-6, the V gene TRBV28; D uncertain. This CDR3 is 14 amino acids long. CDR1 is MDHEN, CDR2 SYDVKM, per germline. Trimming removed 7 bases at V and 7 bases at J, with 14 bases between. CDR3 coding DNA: TGTGCCAGCAATAACGTTGGAGGGAATTCACCCCTCCACTTT. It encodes CASNNVGGNSPLHF.

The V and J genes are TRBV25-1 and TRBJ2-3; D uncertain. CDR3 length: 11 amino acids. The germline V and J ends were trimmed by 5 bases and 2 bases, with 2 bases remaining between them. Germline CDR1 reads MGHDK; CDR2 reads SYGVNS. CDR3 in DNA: TGTGCCAGCAGTCTCACAGATACGCAGTATTTT. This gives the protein CASSLTDTQYF.

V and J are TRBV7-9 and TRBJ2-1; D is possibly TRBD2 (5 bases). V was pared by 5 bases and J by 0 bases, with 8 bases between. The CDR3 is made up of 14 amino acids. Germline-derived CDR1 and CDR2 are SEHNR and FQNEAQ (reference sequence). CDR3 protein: CASSREGSYNEQFF. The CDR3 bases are TGTGCCAGCAGCCGAGAGGGCTCCTACAATGAGCAGTTCTTC.

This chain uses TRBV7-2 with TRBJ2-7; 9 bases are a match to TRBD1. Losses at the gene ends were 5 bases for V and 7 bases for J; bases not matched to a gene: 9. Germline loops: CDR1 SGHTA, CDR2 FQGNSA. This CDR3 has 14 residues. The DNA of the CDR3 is TGTGCCAGCAGCCCCGGGACAGGGTTTTATGAGCAGTACTTC. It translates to CASSPGTGFYEQYF.

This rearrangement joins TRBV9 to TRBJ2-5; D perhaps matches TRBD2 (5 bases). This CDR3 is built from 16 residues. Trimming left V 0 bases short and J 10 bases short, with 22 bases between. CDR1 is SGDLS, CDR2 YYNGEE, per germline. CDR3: CASSVEELGFRGNQYF. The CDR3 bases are TGTGCCAGCAGCGTAGAGGAATTGGGGTTCCGAGGGAACCAGTACTTC.

The CDR3 DNA reads TGTGCCAGCAGCCCTCCTTCGGCGGGATACAATGAGCAGTTCTTC. Residues: CASSPPSAGYNEQFF. The V call is TRBV7-9, the J call TRBJ2-1; D may be TRBD2 (6 bases). The CDR3 spans 15 residues. Between the trimmed V and J ends, which lost 5 bases and 4 bases, there was a span of 15 bases. Germline V gene data show CDR1 as SEHNR and CDR2 as FQNEAQ (reference sequence).

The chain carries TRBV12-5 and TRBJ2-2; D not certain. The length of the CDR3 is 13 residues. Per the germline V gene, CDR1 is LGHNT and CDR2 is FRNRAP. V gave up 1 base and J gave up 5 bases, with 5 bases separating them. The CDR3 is CASGLEITGELFF. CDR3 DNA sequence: TGTGCTAGTGGTTTGGAAATAACCGGGGAGCTGTTTTTT. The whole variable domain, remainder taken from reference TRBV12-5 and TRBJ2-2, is DARVTQTPRHKVTEMGQEVTMRCQPILGHNTVFWYRQTMMQGLELLAYFRNRAPLDDSGMPKDRFSAEMPDATLATLKIQPSEPRDSAVYFCASGLEITGELFFGEGSRLTVL.

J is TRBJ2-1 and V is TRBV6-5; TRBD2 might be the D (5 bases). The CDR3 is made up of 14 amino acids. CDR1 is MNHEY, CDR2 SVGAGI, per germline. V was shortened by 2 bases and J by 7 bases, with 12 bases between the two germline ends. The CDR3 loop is CASSYVPGRNEQFF. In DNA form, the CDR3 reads TGTGCCAGCAGTTACGTTCCGGGAAGGAATGAGCAGTTCTTC.

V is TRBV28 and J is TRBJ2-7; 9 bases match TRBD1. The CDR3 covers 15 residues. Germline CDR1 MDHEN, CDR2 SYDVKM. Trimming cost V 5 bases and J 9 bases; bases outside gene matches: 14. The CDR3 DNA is TGTGCCAGCAGTCCCCGGGACAGGGAGGCACGCGGGCAGTACTTC. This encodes CASSPRDREARGQYF.

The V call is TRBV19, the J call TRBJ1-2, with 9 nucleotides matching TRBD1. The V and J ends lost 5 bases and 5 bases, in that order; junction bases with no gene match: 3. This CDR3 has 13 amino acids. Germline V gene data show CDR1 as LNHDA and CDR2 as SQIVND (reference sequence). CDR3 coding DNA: TGTGCCAGTAGTCCGGGACAGGGATATGGCTACACCTTC. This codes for CASSPGQGYGYTF. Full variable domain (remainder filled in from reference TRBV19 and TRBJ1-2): DGGITQSPKYLFRKEGQNVTLSCEQNLNHDAMYWYRQDPGQGLRLIYYSQIVNDFQKGDIAEGYSVSREKKESFPLTVTSAQKNPTAFYLCASSPGQGYGYTFGSGTRLTVV.

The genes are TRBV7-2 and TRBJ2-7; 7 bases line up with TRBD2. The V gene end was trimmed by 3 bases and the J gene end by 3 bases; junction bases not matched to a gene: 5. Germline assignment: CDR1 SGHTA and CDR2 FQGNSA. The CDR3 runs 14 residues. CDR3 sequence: CASSFQTGGYEQYF. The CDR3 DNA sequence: TGTGCCAGCAGCTTTCAAACGGGGGGCTACGAGCAGTACTTC.

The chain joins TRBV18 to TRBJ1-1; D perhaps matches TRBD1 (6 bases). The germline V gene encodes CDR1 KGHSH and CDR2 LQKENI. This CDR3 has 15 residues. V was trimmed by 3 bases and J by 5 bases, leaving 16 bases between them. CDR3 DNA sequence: TGTGCCAGCTCACCGGGGCAGGGGAGGGTTACTGAAGCTTTCTTT. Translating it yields CASSPGQGRVTEAFF. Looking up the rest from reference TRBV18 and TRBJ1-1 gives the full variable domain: NAGVMQNPRHLVRRRGQEARLRCSPMKGHSHVYWYRQLPEEGLKFMVYLQKENIIDESGMPKERFSAEFPKEGPSILRIQQVVRGDSAAYFCASSPGQGRVTEAFFGQGTRLTVV.

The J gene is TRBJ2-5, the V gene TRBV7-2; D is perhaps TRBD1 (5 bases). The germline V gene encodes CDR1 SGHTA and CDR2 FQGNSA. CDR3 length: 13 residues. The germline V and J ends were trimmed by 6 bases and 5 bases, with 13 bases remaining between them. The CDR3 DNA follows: TGTGCCAGCAGGGGTCAGGGCTGGGAGACCCAGTACTTC. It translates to CASRGQGWETQYF.

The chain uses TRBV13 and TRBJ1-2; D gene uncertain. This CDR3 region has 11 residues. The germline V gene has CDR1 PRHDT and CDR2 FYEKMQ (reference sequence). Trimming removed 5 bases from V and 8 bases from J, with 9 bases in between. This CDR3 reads CASSTFLGYTF. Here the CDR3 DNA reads TGTGCCAGCAGCACTTTCTTAGGCTACACCTTC.

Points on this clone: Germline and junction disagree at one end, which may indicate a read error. CDR3 sequence reads: CASSPGTSASTDTQYF. CDR3 sequence (DNA): TGTGCTAGCAGCCCGGGGACTAGCGCTAGCACAGATACGCAGTATTTT. V usage is TRBV7-7 and J usage is TRBJ2-3, with TRBD2 identical over 10 bases. The CDR3 length is 16 residues. Germline CDR1 is SSHAT and CDR2 is FNYEAQ (reference sequence).

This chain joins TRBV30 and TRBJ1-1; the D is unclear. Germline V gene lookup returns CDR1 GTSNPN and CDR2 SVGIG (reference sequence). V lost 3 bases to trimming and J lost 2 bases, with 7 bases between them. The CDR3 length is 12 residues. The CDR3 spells CAWSRLNTEAFF. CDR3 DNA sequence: TGTGCCTGGAGCAGACTAAACACTGAAGCTTTCTTT. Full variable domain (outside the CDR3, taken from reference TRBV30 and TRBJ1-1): SQTIHQWPATLVQPVGSPLSLECTVEGTSNPNLYWYRQAAGRGLQLLFYSVGIGQISSEVPQNLSASRPQDRQFILSSKKLLLSDSGFYLCAWSRLNTEAFFGQGTRLTVV.

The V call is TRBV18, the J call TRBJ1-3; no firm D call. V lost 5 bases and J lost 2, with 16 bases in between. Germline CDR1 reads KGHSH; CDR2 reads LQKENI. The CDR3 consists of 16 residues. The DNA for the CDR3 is TGTGCCAGCTCAATTCGGGTAGTGGAAACTGGAAACACCATATATTTT. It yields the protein CASSIRVVETGNTIYF.